This T cell receptor (beta chain) was captured by sequencing in a study of T-cell memory formation after mild COVID-19 (TCRdb year 2021). A note on the overall study: Most TCR sequence clusters were specific to one of the two donors. The cohort was made up of two young adult volunteers, one female and one male, who were previously healthy. Longitudinal TCRalpha and TCRbeta repertoire sequencing tracked T-cell clones expanding and contracting after mild COVID-19 in a couple of donors. The study at large found these results: The second-wave clones that peaked on day 37 were not confirmed to be SARS-CoV-2 specific. Only a couple of mild cases were covered in the study, and larger cohorts including severe cases with pre-infection samples were considered necessary. Some responding clones were detected in pre-infection memory, which suggested that pre-existing cross-reactive memory T cells had joined the SARS-CoV-2 response. Contracting CD4+ clones appeared mostly in the CM and EM memory subsets, whereas CD8+ clones were enriched in EMRA. Clones contracting from day 15 to 85 had balanced CD4/CD8 phenotypes, while a second wave expanding from day 15 to 37 was biased towards CD4+.

To note about this clonotype: It lacks a known antigen. No base quality information exists; no much larger clone differs at one position.

Instrument used: Illumina NovaSeq 6000. TCRalpha and TCRbeta cDNA libraries were built by 5'RACE with constant-segment primers, adding sample barcodes and unique molecular identifiers. Trizol reagent was used to extract RNA from every sample. Amplification of the libraries took two PCR steps, and the second step added a second sample barcode plus Illumina TruSeq adapters. The libraries were sequenced on an Illumina NovaSeq using 2 x 150 bp paired-end reads. For the original study's pipeline: Reads were demultiplexed and collapsed into UMI-guided consensus sequences with migec v1.2.7. Using mixcr v2.1.11, the UMI consensuses were aligned to TRA and TRB V and J templates and assembled into clonotypes. A clonotype was counted as expanded or contracted only when both edgeR and NoisET called the clonotype significant, with the noise models trained on biological replicates. edgeR calls used a false discovery rate-adjusted p below 0.01 and a log2 fold-change threshold of 1. As an exploratory analysis of dynamics, PCA with hierarchical clustering was applied to max-normalized trajectories of the 1000 most abundant clonotypes. The CD4 or CD8 phenotype of responding clones was assigned using the separately sequenced CD4+ and CD8+ repertoires. TCRdb applied fastp at Q25 and MiXCR to the public reads, then kept only in-frame beta chains. A single entry per CDR3 protein holds the most common genes and DNA from its merged rows. V and J calls and clone size were set by TCRdb, not the authors. For this sample the table gives fewer than 300,000 distinct CDR3 sequences, of which about a sixth were detected only once. Jointly, the top ten make up about 23% of the sample.

Ficoll-Paque density gradient centrifugation was used to isolate PBMCs. Inclusive of the bounding cysteine and phenylalanine, the CDR3 is 11 residues long. Only CDR3 DNA remains: 33 bases, in frame from the first base. Trimming removed 7 bases from V and 9 bases from J; the gene matches leave 2 bases unexplained. This chain joins TRBV12-3 or TRBV12-4 to TRBJ2-1, with 8 middle bases fitting TRBD1. This TCR was recovered from a man between 18 and 29 years old who had mild COVID-19 (a few samples of this study predate the infection). The sample titles of this study are shuffled in the database, so cell type and time point are left out; the donor was told from shared clones. The sequenced sample was PBMCs or a T cell subset sorted from them (not recorded which). The encoded CDR3 is CASIQGGEQFF. In nucleotides, the sequence is TGTGCCAGCATACAGGGGGGTGAGCAGTTCTTC.